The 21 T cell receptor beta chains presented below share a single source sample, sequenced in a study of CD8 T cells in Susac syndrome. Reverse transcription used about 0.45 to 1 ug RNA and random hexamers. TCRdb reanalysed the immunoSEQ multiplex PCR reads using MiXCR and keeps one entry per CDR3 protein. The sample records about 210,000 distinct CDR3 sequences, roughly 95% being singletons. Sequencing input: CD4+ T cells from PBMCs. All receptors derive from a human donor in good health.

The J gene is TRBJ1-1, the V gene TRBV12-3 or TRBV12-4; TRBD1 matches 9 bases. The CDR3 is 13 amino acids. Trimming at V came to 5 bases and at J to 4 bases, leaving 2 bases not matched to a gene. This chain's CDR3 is CASSRQGGTEAFF. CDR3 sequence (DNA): TGTGCCAGCAGTCGACAGGGGGGCACTGAAGCTTTCTTT.

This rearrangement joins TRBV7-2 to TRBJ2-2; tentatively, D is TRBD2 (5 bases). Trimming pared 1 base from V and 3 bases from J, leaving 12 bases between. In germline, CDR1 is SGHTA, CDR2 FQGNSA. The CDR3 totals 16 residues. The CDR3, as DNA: TGTGCCAGCAGCTTAGAGTCTAGCCGGCACACCGGGGAGCTGTTTTTT. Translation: CASSLESSRHTGELFF.

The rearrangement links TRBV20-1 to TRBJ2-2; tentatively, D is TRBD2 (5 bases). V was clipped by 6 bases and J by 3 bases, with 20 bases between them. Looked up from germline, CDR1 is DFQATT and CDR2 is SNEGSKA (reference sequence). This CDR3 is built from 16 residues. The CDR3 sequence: CSARGLGWRDTGELFF. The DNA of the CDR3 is TGCAGTGCCCGAGGACTGGGATGGAGAGACACCGGGGAGCTGTTTTTT.

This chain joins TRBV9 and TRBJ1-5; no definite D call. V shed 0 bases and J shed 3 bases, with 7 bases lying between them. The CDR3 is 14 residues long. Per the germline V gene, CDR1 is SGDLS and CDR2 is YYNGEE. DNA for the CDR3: TGTGCCAGCAGCGTAGATCTGAACAATCAGCCCCAGCATTTT. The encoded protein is CASSVDLNNQPQHF.

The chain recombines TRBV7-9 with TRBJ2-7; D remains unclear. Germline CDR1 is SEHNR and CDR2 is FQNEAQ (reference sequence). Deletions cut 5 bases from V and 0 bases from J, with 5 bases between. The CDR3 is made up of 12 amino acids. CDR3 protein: CASSLSSYEQYV. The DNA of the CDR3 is TGTGCCAGCAGCCTCAGCTCCTACGAGCAGTACGTC.

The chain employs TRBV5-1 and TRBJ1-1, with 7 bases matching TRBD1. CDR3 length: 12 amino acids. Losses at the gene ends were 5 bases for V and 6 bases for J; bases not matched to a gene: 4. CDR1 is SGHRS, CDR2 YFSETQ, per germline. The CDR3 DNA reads TGCGCCAGCAGGGGACAGATGGCTGAAGCTTTCTTT. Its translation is CASRGQMAEAFF. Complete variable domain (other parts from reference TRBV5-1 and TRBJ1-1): KAGVTQTPRYLIKTRGQQVTLSCSPISGHRSVSWYQQTPGQGLQFLFEYFSETQRNKGNFPGRFSGRQFSNSRSEMNVSTLELGDSALYLCASRGQMAEAFFGQGTRLTVV.

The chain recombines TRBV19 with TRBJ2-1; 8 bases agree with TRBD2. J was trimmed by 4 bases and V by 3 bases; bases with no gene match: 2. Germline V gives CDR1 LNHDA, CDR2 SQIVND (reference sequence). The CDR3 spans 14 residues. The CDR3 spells CASSIVAGYNEQFF. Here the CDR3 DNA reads TGTGCCAGTAGTATTGTAGCGGGGTACAATGAGCAGTTCTTC.

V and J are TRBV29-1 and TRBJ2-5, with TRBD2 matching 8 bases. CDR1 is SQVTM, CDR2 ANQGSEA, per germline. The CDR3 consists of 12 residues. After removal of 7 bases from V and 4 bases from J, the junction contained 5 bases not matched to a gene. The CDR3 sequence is CSAGGGGETQYF. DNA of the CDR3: TGCAGCGCCGGGGGGGGCGGAGAGACCCAGTACTTC.

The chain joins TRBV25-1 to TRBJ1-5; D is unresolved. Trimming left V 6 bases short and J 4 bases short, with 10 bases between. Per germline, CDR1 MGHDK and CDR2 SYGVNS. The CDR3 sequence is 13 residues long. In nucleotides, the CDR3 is TGTGCCAGCAGCCACGCGGGGAATCAGCCCCAGCATTTT. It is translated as CASSHAGNQPQHF.

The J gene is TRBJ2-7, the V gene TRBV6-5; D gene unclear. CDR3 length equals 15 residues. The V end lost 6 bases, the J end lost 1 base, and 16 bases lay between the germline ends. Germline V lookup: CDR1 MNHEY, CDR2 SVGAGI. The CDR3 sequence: CASSANGPSSYEQYV. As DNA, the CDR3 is TGTGCCAGCAGCGCCAACGGGCCTAGTTCCTACGAGCAGTACGTC.

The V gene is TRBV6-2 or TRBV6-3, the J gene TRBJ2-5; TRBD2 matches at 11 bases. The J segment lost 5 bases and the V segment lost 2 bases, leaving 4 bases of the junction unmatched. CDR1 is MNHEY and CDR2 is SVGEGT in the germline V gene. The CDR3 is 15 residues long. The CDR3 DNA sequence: TGTGCCAGCAGTTACCTCCGGACTAGCGGGGAGACCCAGTACTTC. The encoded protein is CASSYLRTSGETQYF.

This CDR3 is CSVLSDRAFKNEQFF. The CDR3 DNA is TGCAGTGTCCTTTCGGACAGGGCTTTTAAAAATGAGCAGTTCTTC. This sequence joins TRBV20-1 and TRBJ2-1, with TRBD1 matching 8 bases. Germline V gene sequence: CDR1 DFQATT, CDR2 SNEGSKA (reference sequence). This CDR3 contains 15 residues. V gave up 7 bases and J gave up 7 bases; unmatched junction bases: 15.

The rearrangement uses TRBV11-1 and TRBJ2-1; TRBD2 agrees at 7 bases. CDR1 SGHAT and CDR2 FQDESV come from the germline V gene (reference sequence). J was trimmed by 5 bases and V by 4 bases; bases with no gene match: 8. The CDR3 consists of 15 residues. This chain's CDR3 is CASSSRLAQNNEQFF. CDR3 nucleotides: TGTGCCAGCAGCTCACGACTAGCTCAGAACAATGAGCAGTTCTTC.

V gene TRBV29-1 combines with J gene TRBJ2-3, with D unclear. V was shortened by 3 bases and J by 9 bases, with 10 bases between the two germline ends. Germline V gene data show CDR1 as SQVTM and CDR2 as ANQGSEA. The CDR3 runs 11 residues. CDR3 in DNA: TGCAGCGTTGAGATCTCCCAGACGCAGTATTTT. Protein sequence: CSVEISQTQYF.

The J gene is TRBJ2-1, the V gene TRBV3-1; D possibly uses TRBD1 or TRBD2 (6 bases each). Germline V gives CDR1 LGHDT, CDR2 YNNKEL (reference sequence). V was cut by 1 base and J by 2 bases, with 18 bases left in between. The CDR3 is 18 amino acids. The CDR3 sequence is CASSQGSMGRDTYNEQFF. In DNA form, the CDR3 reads TGTGCCAGCAGCCAAGGCTCAATGGGGCGGGACACCTACAATGAGCAGTTCTTC.

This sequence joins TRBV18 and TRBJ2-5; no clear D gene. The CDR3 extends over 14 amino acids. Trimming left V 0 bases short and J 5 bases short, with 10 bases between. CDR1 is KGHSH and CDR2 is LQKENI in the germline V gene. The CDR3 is CASSPPGSAETQYF. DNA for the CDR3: TGTGCCAGCTCACCACCGGGCAGCGCGGAGACCCAGTACTTC.

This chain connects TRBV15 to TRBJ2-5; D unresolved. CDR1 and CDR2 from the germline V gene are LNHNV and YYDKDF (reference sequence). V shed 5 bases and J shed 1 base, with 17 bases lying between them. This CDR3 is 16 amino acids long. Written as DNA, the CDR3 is TGTGCCACCAGCTCAAGCCTGAGGACCAGCCAAGAGACCCAGTACTTC. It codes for CATSSSLRTSQETQYF.

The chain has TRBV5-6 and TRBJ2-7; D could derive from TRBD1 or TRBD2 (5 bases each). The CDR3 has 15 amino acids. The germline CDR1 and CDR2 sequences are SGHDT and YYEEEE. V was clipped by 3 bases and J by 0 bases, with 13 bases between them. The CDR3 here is CASSSGPDSSYEQYF. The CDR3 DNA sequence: TGTGCCAGCAGCTCGGGACCAGATTCCTCCTACGAGCAGTACTTC.

The CDR3 spells CASSFMTAYGYTF. The CDR3 DNA reads as TGTGCCAGCAGCTTTATGACGGCCTATGGCTACACCTTC. The chain is built from TRBV7-9 and TRBJ1-2; D is undetermined. The CDR3 consists of 13 residues. CDR1 and CDR2 (germline): SEHNR, FQNEAQ (reference sequence). Trimming took 3 bases from V and 4 from J, leaving 9 bases between them.

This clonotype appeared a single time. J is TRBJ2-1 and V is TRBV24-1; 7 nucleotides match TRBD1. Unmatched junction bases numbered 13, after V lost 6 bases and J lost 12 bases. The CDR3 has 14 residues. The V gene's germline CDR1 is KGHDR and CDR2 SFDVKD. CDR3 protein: CATSNPDRVQAQFF. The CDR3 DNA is TGTGCCACCAGTAACCCTGACAGGGTACAAGCGCAGTTCTTC.

CDR3 sequence reads: CSARDGSGGVLGNEQFF. The CDR3 DNA sequence: TGCAGTGCTAGAGACGGGTCGGGAGGTGTTCTTGGAAATGAGCAGTTCTTC. This chain uses TRBV20-1 with TRBJ2-1; 7 bases are shared with TRBD2. After removal of 0 bases from V and 7 bases from J, the junction contained 15 bases not matched to a gene. Germline CDR1 DFQATT, CDR2 SNEGSKA (reference sequence). The CDR3 is made up of 17 amino acids.